This paragraph reports one T cell receptor beta chain. Its target is not known. The sample comes from a study of CD8 T cells in ankylosing spondylitis. Findings and caveats of the study: Seemingly characteristic of ankylosing spondylitis blood was a TCR beta motif consisting of 7 or 8 highly homologous variants. Previously reported in reactive arthritis synovial fluid and blood were some of the motif variants. The authors found the disease-linked clones to be CD8+ and relatively rare in peripheral blood.

V trimming: 1 base; J trimming: 3 bases; junction bases outside the gene matches: 4. This CDR3 is 16 amino acids long. Germline CDR1 is SGHAT and CDR2 is FQNNGV. Quantitative 5'-RACE with molecular barcodes generated TCR beta libraries. TCRdb reprocessed the 5' RACE reads via MiXCR and lists one record per CDR3 protein. The sample has some 100,000 distinct CDR3 sequences, roughly 8.3% seen once. The clonotype was recovered from a male donor with ankylosing spondylitis or in good health (not recorded which). Input material: blood, either unsorted or a sorted T cell fraction (not recorded which). The chain joins TRBV11-2 to TRBJ2-1; 9 bases match TRBD1. CDR3 sequence reads: CASSLVATGGYNEQFF. CDR3 nucleotide sequence: TGTGCCAGCAGCTTAGTGGCGACAGGGGGCTACAATGAGCAGTTCTTC.